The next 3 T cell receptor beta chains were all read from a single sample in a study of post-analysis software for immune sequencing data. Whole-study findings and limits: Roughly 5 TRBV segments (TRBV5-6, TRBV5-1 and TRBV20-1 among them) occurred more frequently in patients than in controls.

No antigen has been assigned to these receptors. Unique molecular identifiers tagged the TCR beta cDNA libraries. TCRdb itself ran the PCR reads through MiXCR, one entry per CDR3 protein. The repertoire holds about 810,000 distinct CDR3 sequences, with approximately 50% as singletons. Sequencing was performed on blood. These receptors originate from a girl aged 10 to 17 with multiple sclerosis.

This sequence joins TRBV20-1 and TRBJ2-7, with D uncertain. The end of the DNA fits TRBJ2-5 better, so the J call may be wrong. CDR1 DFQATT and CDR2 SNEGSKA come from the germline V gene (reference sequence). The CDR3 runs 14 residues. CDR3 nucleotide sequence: TGCAGTGCTATCCTCTTTTGGCGCCAAGAGACCCAGTACTTC. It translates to CSAILFWRQETQYF.

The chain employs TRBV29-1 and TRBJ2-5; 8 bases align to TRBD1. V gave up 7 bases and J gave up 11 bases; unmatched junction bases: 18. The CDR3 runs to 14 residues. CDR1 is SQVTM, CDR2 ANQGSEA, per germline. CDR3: CSADPSGTGVEQYF. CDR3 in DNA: TGCAGCGCCGACCCCTCGGGGACAGGCGTAGAGCAGTACTTC.

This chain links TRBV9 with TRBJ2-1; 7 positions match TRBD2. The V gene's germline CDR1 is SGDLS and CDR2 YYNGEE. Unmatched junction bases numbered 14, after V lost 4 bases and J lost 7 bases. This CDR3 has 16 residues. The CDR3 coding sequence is TGTGCCAGCAGCCCTCGGACTAGTTGGAGATGGAATGAGCAGTTCTTC. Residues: CASSPRTSWRWNEQFF.